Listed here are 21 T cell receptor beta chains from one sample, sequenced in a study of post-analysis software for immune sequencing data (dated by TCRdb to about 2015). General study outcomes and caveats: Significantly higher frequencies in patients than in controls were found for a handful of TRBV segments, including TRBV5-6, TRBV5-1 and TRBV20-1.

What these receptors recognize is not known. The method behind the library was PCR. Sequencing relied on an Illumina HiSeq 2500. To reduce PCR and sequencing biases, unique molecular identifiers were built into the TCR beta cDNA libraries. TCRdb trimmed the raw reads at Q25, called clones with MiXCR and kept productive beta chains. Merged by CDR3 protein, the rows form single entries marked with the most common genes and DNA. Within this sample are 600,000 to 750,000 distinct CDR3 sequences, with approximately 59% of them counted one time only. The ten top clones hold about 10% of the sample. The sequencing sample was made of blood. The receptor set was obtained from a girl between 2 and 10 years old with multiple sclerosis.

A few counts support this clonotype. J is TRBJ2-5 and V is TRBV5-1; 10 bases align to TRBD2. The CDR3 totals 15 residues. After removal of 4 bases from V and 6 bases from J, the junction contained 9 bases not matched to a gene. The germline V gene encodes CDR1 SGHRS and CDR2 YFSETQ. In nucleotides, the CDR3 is TGCGCCAGCAGCGTGGGGCCTAGCGGGAGAAAGACCCAGTACTTC. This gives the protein CASSVGPSGRKTQYF.

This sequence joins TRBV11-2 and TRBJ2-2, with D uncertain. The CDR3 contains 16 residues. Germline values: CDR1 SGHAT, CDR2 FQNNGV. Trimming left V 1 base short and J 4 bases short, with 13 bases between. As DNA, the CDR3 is TGTGCCAGCAGCTTAGTAAGGGCCGGATCCACCGGGGAGCTGTTTTTT. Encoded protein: CASSLVRAGSTGELFF.

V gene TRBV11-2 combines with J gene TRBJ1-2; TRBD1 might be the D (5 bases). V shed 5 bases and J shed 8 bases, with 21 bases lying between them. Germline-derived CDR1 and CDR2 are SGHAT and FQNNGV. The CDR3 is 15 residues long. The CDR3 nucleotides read TGTGCCAGCAGCCCCGGGGCGCGGCCAATGGAGGGCTACACCTTC. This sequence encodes CASSPGARPMEGYTF.

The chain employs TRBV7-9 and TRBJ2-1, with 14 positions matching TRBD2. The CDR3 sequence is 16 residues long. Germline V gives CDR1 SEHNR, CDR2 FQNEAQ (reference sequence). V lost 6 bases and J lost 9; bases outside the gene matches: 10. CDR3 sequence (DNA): TGTGCCAGCAGGCATATGACTAGCGGGAGGGTTATTGAGCAGTTCTTC. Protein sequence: CASRHMTSGRVIEQFF.

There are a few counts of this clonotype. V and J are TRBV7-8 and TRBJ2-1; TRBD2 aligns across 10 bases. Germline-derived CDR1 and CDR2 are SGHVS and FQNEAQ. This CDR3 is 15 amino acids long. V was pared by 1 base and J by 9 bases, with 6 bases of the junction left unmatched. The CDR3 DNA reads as TGTGCCAGCAGCTTAGGAGCGGGGGGGCCTGGTGAGCAGTTCTTC. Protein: CASSLGAGGPGEQFF.

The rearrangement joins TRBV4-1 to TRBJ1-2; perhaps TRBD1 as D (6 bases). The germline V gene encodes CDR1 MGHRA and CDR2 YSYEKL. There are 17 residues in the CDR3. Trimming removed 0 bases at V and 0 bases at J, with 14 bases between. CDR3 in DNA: TGCGCCAGCAGCCAAGAGTTCTGGACAGAAGCTAACTATGGCTACACCTTC. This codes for CASSQEFWTEANYGYTF.

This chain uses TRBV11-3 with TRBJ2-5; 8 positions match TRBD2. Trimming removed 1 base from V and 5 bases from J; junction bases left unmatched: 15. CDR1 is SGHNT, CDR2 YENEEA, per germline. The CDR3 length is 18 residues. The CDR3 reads CASSLGKSSGGISETQYF. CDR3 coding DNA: TGTGCCAGCAGCTTAGGAAAGTCCAGCGGGGGTATAAGTGAGACCCAGTACTTC.

The CDR3 DNA follows: TGTGCCAGCAGCCAAGCTACAGGGGAGAATGGGGGCTATGGCTACACCTTC. This sequence encodes CASSQATGENGGYGYTF. The chain combines TRBV4-2 with TRBJ1-2; TRBD1 matches at 7 bases. Trimming took 1 base from V and 4 from J; bases not matched to a gene: 12. Germline assignment: CDR1 LGHNA and CDR2 YNFKEQ. This CDR3 is 17 amino acids long.

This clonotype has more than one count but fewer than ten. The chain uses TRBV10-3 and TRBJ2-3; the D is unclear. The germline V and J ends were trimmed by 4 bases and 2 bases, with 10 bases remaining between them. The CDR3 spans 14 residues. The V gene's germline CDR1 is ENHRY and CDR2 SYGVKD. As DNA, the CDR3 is TGTGCCATCAGTGGATCCTTATACACAGATACGCAGTATTTT. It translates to CAISGSLYTDTQYF.

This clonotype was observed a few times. CDR3 sequence: CASSLGDRGNEQFF. The DNA of the CDR3 is TGCGCCAGCAGCTTGGGGGACAGGGGCAATGAGCAGTTCTTC. The rearrangement links TRBV5-1 to TRBJ2-1; 10 bases map to TRBD1. The CDR3 is made up of 14 amino acids. Germline V gene sequence: CDR1 SGHRS, CDR2 YFSETQ. V lost 0 bases, J lost 6 bases, and 0 bases stayed unmatched. Looking up the rest from reference TRBV5-1 and TRBJ2-1 gives the full variable domain: KAGVTQTPRYLIKTRGQQVTLSCSPISGHRSVSWYQQTPGQGLQFLFEYFSETQRNKGNFPGRFSGRQFSNSRSEMNVSTLELGDSALYLCASSLGDRGNEQFFGPGTRLTVL.

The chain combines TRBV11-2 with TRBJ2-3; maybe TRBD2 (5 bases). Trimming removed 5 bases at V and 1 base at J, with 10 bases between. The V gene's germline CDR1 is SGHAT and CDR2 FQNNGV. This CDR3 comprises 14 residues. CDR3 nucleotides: TGTGCCAGCAGCAGGGCGGGCGGCACAGATACGCAGTATTTT. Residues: CASSRAGGTDTQYF.

CDR3 in DNA: TGCGCCAGCAGCCAAGAAACAGGGTTGGGCCAGCCCCAGCATTTT. Its translation is CASSQETGLGQPQHF. The chain is built from TRBV4-1 and TRBJ1-5, with D perhaps matching TRBD1 (6 bases). CDR1 and CDR2 from the germline V gene are MGHRA and YSYEKL. The CDR3 loop spans 15 amino acids. V lost 0 bases, J lost 7 bases, and 13 bases lay in between.

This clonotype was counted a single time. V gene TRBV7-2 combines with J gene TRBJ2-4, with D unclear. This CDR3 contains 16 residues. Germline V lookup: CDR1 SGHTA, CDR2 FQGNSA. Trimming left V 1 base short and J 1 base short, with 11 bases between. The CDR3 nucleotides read TGTGCCAGCAGCTTAGTATCGTTGAATGCCAAAAACATTCAGTACTTC. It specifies CASSLVSLNAKNIQYF.

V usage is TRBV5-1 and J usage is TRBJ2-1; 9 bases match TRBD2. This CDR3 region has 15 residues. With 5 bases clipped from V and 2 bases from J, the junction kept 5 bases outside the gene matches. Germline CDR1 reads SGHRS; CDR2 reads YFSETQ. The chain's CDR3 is CASRASGDAYNEQFF. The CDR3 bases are TGCGCCAGCAGGGCTAGCGGGGACGCCTACAATGAGCAGTTCTTC. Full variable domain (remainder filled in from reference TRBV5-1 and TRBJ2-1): KAGVTQTPRYLIKTRGQQVTLSCSPISGHRSVSWYQQTPGQGLQFLFEYFSETQRNKGNFPGRFSGRQFSNSRSEMNVSTLELGDSALYLCASRASGDAYNEQFFGPGTRLTVL.

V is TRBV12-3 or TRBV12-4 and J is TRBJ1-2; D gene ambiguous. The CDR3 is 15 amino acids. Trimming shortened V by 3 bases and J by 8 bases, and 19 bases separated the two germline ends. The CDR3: CASSFSTGVVYGYTF. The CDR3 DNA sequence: TGTGCCAGCAGTTTCTCAACTGGTGTTGTTTACGGCTACACCTTC.

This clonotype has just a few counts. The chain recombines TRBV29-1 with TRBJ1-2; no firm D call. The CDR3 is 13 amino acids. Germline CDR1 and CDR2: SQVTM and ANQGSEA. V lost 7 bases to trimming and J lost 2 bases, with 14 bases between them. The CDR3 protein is CSAREIRNYGYTF. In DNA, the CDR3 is TGCAGCGCCCGGGAAATTAGGAACTATGGCTACACCTTC.

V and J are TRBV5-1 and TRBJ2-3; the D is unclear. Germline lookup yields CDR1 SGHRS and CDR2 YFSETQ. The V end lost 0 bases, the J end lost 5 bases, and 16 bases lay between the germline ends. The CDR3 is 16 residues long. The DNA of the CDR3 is TGCGCCAGCAGCTTGGAGGTCCTCAATTCTGGAGATACGCAGTATTTT. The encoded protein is CASSLEVLNSGDTQYF.

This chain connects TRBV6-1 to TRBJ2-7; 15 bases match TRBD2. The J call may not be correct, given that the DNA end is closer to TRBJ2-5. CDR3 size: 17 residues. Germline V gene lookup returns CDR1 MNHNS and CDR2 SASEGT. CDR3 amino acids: CASSRTSGRASEETQYF. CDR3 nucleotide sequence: TGTGCCAGCAGCCGGACTAGCGGGAGGGCCTCGGAAGAGACCCAGTACTTC.

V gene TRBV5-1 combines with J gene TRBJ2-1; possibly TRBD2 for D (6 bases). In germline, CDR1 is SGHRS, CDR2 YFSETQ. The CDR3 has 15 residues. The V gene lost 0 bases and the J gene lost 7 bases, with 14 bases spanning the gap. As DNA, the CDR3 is TGCGCCAGCAGCTTGGCCCCAGGACTACGAAATGAGCAGTTCTTC. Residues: CASSLAPGLRNEQFF.

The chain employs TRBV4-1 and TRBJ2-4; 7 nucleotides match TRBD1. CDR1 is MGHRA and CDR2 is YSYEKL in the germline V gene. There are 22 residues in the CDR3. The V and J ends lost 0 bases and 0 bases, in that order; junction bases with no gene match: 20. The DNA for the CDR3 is TGCGCCAGCAGCCAAGAAGAAGTCGGAAGGGGGCAATGGAATCTAGCCAAAAACATTCAGTACTTC. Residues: CASSQEEVGRGQWNLAKNIQYF.

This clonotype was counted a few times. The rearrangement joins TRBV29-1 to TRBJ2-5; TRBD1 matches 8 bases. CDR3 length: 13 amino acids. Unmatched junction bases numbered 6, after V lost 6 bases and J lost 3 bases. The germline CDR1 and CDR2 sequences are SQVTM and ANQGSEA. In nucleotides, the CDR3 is TGCAGCGTCGGACAGGGATGGAAAGAGACCCAGTACTTC. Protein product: CSVGQGWKETQYF.